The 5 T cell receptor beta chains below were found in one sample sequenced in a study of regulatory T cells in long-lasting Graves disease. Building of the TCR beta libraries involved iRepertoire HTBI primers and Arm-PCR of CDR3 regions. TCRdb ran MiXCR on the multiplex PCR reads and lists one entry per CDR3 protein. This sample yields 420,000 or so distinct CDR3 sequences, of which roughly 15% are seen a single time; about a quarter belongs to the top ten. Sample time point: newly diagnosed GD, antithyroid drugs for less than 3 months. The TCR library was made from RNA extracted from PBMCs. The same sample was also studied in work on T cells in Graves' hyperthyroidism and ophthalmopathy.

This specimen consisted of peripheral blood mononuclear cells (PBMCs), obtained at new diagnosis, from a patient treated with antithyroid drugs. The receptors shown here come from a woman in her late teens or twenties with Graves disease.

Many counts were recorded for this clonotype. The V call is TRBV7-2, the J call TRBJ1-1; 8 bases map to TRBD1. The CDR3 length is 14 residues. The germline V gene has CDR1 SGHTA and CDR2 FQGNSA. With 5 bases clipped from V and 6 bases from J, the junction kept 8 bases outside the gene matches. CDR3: CASSPGQGRAEAFF. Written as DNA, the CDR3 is TGTGCCAGCAGCCCTGGACAGGGCAGAGCTGAAGCTTTCTTT. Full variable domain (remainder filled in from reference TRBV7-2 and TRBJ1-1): GAGVSQSPSNKVTEKGKDVELRCDPISGHTALYWYRQSLGQGLEFLIYFQGNSAPDKSGLPSDRFSAERTGGSVSTLTIQRTQQEDSAVYLCASSPGQGRAEAFFGQGTRLTVV.

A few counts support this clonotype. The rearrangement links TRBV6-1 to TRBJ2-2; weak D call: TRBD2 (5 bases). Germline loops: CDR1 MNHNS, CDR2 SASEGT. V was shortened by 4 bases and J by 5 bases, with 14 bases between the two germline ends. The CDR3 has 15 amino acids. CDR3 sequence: CASSAVGVGTGELFF. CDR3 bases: TGTGCCAGCAGTGCGGTGGGAGTAGGGACCGGGGAGCTGTTTTTT.

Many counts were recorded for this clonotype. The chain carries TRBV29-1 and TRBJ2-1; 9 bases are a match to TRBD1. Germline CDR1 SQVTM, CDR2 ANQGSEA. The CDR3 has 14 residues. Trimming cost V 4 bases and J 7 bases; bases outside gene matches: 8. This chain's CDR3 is CSVAGGQGLNEQFF. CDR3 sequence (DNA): TGCAGCGTTGCAGGGGGACAGGGCTTGAATGAGCAGTTCTTC.

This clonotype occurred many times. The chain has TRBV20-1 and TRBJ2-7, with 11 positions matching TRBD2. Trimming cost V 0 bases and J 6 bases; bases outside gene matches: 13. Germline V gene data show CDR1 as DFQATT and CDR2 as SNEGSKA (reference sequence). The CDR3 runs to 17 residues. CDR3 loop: CSARDSSETSGILEQYF. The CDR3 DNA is TGCAGTGCTAGAGATTCGAGCGAGACTAGCGGGATTCTCGAGCAGTACTTC.

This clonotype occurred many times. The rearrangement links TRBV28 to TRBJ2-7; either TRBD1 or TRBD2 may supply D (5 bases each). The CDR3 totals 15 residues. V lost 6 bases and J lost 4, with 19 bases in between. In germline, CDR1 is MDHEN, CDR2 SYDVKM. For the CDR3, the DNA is TGTGCCAGCAGCTCCGGGACGGTAGCTTGGTACGAGCAGTACTTC. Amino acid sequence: CASSSGTVAWYEQYF.